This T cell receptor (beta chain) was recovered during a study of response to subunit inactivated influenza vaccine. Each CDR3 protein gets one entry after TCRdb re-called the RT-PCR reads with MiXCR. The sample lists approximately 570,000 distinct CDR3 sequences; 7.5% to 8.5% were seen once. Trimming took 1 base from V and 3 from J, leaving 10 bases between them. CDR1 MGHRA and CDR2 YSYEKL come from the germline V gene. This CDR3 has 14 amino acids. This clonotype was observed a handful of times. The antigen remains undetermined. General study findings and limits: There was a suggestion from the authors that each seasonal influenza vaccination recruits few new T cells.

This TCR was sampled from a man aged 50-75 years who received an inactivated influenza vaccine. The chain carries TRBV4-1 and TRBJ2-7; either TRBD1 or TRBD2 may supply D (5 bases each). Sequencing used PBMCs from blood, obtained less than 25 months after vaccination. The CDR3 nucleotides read TGCGCCAGCAGCCAAGTAATGGGGGACTACGAGCAGTACTTC. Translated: CASSQVMGDYEQYF.